This T cell receptor (beta chain) was sequenced during a study of blood T cell repertoires in COVID-19 (dated by TCRdb to 2020 to 2022). About the full investigation: Samples from collaborators originated in the United States, Italy and Spain and spanned both the acute and convalescent phases of COVID-19. The material from the prospective study consisted of cDNA or gDNA derived from T cells, B-cell-depleted T cells, or PBMCs. The dataset comprised deeply sampled blood TCRbeta repertoires from subjects exposed to, actively infected with, or recovered from COVID-19. The repertoires were released in a freely available public database meant as a resource for research on the immune response to SARS-CoV-2. The samples were drawn from two sources: the first 160 participants of the ongoing ImmuneRACE study, and fewer than 1,500 subjects contributed by 6 global collaborators. Sample metadata almost always included a de-identified subject ID, COVID-19 status, age in years and sex. HLA class I and class II types, where available, came from metadata supplied by the sample provider rather than from assay-based typing.

Participants in the prospective study were aged 18 to 89 years, lived in 20 to 30 United States geographic areas, and enrolled through a virtual design. In the prospective study, participants were assigned to cohorts based on the clinical history participants reported in a screening survey and a study questionnaire. Mobile phlebotomists in the prospective study collected whole blood, serum and a nasopharyngeal or oropharyngeal swab from every participant. Prospective study participants could optionally give additional blood draws and questionnaires over an approximately 2-month period. Blood samples from the prospective study were shipped frozen or at room temperature prior to DNA extraction. General study outcomes and caveats: The quantity of clinical and demographic metadata differed by source and by participant and was supplied without curation.

For this clone: Its antigen is still unknown. It has no much larger one-base neighbor in the sample; base qualities were not kept.

The immunoSEQ Assay, a bias-controlled multiplex PCR, was used to amplify TCRbeta CDR3 regions from genomic DNA. The study's own analysis went as follows. Within the assay, amplification of reference gene primers was used to estimate how many nucleated cells each sample contained. To quantify the absolute abundance of each unique TCRbeta CDR3 rearrangement, sequence reads were collapsed and filtered. For each sample, productive Simpson clonality was calculated as the square root of Simpson's diversity index across productive rearrangements. Sourced from immuneACCESS, this table was stored by TCRdb with only in-frame sequences that have V and J called. A share of the clones is absent; for the studies checked, an unresolved V gene accounts for under half, and the remainder has no known explanation. V and J calls and clone size are as listed in that table; D and trimming were resolved from the DNA. The sample includes around 200,000 clones, with 75% to 90% observed a single time. Approximately 2.1% of the sample is in the top ten clones.

The origin of this receptor is a woman aged 40 to 50 with acute COVID-19. The sample was PBMCs or T cells enriched from blood (not recorded which).

CDR3 sequence: CASSSTVDRALNTGELFF. The DNA is as follows: TGTGCCAGCAGCTCAACCGTTGACAGGGCCCTGAACACCGGGGAGCTGTTTTTT. Recombination linked TRBV6-2 or TRBV6-3 to TRBJ2-2, and 7 junction bases match TRBD1. From its cysteine to its phenylalanine, the CDR3 spans 18 amino acids. Only the CDR3 DNA is retained, 54 bases long and in frame from the first base. After removal of 6 bases from V and 1 base from J, the junction retains 14 bases not matched to a gene. CDR1 and CDR2, looked up from the germline V gene, are MNHEY and SVGEGT.